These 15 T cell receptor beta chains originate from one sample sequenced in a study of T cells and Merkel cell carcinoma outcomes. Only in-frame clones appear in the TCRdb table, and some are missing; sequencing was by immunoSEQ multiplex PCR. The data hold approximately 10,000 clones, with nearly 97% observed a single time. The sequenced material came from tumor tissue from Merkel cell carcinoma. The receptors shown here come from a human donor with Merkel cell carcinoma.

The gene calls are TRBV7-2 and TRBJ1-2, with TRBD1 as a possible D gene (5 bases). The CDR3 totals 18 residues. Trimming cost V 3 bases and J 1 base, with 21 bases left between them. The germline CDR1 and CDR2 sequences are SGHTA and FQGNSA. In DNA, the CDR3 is TGTGCCAGCAGCTTCGTATCCAGGGTTTCGAGGGGTAACTATGGCTACACCTTC. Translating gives CASSFVSRVSRGNYGYTF. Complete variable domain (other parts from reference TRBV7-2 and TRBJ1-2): GAGVSQSPSNKVTEKGKDVELRCDPISGHTALYWYRQSLGQGLEFLIYFQGNSAPDKSGLPSDRFSAERTGGSVSTLTIQRTQQEDSAVYLCASSFVSRVSRGNYGYTFGSGTRLTVV.

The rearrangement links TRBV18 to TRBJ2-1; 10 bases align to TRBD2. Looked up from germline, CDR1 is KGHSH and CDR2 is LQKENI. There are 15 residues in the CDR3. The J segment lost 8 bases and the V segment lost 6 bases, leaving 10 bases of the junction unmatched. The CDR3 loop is CASSTPGLAIHEQFF. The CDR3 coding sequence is TGTGCCAGCTCTACTCCGGGACTAGCGATCCATGAGCAGTTCTTC.

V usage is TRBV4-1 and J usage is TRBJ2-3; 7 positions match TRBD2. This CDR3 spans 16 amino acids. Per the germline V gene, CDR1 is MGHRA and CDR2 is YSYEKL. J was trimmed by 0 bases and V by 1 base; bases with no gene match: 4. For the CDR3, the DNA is TGCGCCAGCAGCCAAGCTAGCGGCCTTAGCACAGATACGCAGTATTTT. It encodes CASSQASGLSTDTQYF.

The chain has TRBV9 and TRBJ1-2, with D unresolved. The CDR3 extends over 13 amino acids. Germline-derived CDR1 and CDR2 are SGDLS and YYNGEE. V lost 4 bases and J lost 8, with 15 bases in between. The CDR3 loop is CASSLSPTGGYTF. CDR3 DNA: TGTGCCAGCAGCCTCTCCCCGACGGGAGGCTACACCTTC.

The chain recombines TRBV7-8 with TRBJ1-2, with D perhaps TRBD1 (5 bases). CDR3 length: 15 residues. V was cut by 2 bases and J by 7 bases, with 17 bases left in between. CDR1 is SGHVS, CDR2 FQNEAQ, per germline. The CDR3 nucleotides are TGTGCCAGCAGCTTAATGGGATTCGGTGGGGGTGGCTACACCTTC. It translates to CASSLMGFGGGGYTF.

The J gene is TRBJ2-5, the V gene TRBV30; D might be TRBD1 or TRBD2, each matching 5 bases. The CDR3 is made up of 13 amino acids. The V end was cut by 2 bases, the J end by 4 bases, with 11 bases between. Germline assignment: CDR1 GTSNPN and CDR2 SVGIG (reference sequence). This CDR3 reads CAWSSGTSETQYF. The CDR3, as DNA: TGTGCCTGGAGTTCTGGGACCTCAGAGACCCAGTACTTC.

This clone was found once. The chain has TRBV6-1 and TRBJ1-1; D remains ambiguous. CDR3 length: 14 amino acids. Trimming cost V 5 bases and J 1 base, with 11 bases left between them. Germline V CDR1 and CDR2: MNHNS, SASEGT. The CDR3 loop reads CASSFLPTNTEAFF. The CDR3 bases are TGTGCCAGCAGTTTTCTGCCTACGAACACTGAAGCTTTCTTT.

CDR3 in amino acids: CASSQVGGGYETQYF. CDR3 DNA sequence: TGCGCCAGCAGCCAAGTAGGAGGAGGGTACGAGACCCAGTACTTC. V is TRBV4-1 and J is TRBJ2-5; D perhaps matches TRBD2 (6 bases). Trimming pared 1 base from V and 5 bases from J, leaving 14 bases between. Germline V gene data show CDR1 as MGHRA and CDR2 as YSYEKL. The CDR3 covers 15 residues.

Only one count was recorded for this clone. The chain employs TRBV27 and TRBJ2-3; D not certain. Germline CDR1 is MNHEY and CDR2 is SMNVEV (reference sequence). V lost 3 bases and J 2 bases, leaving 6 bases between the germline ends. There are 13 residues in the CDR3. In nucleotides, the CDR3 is TGTGCCAGCAGTTTTGTGGTCACAGATACGCAGTATTTT. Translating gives CASSFVVTDTQYF.

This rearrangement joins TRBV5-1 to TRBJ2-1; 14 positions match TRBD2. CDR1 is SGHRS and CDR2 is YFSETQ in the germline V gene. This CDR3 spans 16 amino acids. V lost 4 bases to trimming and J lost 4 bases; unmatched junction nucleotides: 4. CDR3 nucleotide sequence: TGCGCCAGCAGCCCCGGACTAGCGGGAGGTTACAATGAGCAGTTCTTC. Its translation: CASSPGLAGGYNEQFF.

The chain's CDR3 is CASSSGPTSGRFEQYF. Here the CDR3 DNA reads TGCGCCAGCAGCTCAGGACCAACTAGCGGGAGATTCGAGCAGTACTTC. V usage is TRBV5-1 and J usage is TRBJ2-7, with 11 bases lining up with TRBD2. J was trimmed by 6 bases and V by 3 bases; bases with no gene match: 11. The CDR3 contains 16 residues. Germline lookup yields CDR1 SGHRS and CDR2 YFSETQ.

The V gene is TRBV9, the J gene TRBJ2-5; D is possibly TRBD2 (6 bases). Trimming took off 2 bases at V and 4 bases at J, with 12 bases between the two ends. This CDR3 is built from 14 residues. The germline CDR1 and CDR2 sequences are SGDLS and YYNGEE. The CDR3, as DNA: TGTGCCAGCAGCGTGTTTGCGGGGAGAGAGACCCAGTACTTC. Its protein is CASSVFAGRETQYF.

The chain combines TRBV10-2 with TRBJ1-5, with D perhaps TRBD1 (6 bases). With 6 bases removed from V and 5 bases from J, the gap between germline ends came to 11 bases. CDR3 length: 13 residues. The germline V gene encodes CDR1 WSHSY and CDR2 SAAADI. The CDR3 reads CASRRQADQPQHF. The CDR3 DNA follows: TGCGCCAGCAGGAGACAGGCAGATCAGCCCCAGCATTTT.

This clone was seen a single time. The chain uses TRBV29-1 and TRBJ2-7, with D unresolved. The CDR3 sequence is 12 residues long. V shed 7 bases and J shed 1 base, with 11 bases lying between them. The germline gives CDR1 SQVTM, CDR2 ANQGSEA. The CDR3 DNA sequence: TGCAGCGCCCAGACGGATTCCTACGAGCAGTACTTC. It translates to CSAQTDSYEQYF.

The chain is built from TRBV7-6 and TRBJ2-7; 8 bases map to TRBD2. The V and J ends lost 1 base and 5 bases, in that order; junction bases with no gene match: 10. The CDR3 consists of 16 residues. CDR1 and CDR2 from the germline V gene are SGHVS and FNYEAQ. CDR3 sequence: CASSLVGEAGVDEQYF. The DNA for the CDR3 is TGTGCCAGCAGCTTAGTTGGGGAAGCGGGAGTAGACGAGCAGTACTTC.